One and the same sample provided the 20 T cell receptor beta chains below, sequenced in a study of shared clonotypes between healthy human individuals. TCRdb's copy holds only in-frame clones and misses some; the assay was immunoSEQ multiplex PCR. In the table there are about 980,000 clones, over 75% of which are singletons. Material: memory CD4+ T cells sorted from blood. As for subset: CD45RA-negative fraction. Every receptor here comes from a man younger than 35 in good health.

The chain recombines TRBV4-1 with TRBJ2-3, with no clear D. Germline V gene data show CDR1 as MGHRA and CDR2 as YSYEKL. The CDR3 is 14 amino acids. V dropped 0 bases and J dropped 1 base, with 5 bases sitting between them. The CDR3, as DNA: TGCGCCAGCAGCCAAGATTGGGGCACAGATACGCAGTATTTT. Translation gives CASSQDWGTDTQYF.

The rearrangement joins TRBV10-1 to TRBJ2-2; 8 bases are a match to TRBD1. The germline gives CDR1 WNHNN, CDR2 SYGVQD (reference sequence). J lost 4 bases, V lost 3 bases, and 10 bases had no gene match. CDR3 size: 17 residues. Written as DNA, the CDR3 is TGCGCCAGCAGTGAAGTTCGAACAGGGGGTGCCACCGGGGAGCTGTTTTTT. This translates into CASSEVRTGGATGELFF.

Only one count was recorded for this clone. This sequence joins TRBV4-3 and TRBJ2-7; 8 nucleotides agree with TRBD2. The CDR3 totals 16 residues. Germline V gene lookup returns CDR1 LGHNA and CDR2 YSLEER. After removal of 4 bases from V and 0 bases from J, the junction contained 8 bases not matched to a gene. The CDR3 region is CASSRLAGQSSYEQYF. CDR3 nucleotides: TGCGCCAGCAGCCGGCTAGCGGGTCAAAGCTCCTACGAGCAGTACTTC.

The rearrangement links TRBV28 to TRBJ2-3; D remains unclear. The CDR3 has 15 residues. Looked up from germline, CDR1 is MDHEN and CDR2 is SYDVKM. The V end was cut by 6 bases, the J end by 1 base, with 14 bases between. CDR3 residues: CASSRLIKGTDTQYF. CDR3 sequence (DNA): TGTGCCAGCAGCCGCCTTATCAAGGGCACAGATACGCAGTATTTT.

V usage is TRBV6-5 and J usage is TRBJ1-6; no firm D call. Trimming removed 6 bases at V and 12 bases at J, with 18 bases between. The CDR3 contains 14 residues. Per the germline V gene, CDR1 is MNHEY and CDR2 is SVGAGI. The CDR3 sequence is CASSLREGWGPLHF. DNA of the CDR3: TGTGCCAGCAGCCTCCGTGAGGGTTGGGGACCCCTCCACTTT.

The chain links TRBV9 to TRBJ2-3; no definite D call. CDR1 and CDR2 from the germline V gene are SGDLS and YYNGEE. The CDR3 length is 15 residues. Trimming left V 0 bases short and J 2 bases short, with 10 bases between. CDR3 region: CASSVGVTATDTQYF. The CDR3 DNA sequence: TGTGCCAGCAGCGTAGGTGTAACGGCCACAGATACGCAGTATTTT.

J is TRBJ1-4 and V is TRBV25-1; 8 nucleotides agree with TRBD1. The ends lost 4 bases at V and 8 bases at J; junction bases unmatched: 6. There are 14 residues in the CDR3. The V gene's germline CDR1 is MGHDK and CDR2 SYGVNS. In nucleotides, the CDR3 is TGTGCCAGCAGTGCAGGACAGGGTACAGAAAAACTGTTTTTT. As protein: CASSAGQGTEKLFF.

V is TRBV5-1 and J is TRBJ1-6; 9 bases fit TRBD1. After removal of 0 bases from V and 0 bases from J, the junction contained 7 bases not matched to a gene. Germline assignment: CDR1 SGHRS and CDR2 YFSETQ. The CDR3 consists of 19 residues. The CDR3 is CASSLAGQGRSSYNSPLHF. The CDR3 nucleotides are TGCGCCAGCAGCTTGGCGGGACAGGGCCGGAGCTCCTATAATTCACCCCTCCACTTT.

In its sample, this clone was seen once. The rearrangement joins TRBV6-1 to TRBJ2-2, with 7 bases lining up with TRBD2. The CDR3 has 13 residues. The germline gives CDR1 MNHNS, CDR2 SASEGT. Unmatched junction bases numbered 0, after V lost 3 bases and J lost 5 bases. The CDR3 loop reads CASSEGGTGELFF. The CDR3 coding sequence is TGTGCCAGCAGTGAGGGAGGGACCGGGGAGCTGTTTTTT.

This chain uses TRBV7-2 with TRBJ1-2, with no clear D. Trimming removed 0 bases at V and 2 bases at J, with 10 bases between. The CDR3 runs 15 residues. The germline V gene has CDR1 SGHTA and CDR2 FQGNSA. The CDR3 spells CASSLAAGMNYGYTF. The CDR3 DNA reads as TGTGCCAGCAGCTTAGCGGCGGGCATGAACTATGGCTACACCTTC.

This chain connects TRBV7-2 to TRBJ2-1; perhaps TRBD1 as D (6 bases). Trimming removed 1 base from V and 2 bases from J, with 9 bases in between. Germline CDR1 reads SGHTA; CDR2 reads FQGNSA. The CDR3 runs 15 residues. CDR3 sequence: CASSLDGTPYNEQFF. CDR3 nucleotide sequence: TGTGCCAGCAGCTTAGACGGGACACCCTACAATGAGCAGTTCTTC.

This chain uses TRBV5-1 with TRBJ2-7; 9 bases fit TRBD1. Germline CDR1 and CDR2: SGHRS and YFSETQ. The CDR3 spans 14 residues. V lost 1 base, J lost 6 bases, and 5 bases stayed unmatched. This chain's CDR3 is CASSLYRGPAEQYF. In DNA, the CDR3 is TGCGCCAGCAGCTTGTACAGGGGGCCGGCCGAGCAGTACTTC.

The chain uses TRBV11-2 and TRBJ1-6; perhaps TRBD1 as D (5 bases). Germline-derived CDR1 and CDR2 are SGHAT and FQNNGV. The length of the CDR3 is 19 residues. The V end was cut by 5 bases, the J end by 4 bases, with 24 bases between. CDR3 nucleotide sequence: TGTGCCAGCAGCGACCTGAGGGGCGCGTCTCACCTGTATAATTCACCCCTCCACTTT. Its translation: CASSDLRGASHLYNSPLHF. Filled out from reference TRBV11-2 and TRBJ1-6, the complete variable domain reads EAGVAQSPRYKIIEKRQSVAFWCNPISGHATLYWYQQILGQGPKLLIQFQNNGVVDDSQLPKDRFSAERLKGVDSTLKIQPAKLEDSAVYLCASSDLRGASHLYNSPLHFGNGTRLTVT.

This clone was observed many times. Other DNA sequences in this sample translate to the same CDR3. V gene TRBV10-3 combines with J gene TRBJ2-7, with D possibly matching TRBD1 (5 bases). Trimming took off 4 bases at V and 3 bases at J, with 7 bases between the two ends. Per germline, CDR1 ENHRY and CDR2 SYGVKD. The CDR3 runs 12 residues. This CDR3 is CAISGTNYEQYF. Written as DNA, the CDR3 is TGTGCCATCAGTGGGACAAACTACGAGCAGTACTTC.

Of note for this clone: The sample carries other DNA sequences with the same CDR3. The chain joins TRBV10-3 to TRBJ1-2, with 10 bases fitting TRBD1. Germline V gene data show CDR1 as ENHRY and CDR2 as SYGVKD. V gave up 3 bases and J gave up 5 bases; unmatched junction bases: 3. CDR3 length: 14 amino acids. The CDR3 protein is CAISESDRGYGYTF. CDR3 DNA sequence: TGTGCCATCAGTGAATCGGACAGGGGGTATGGCTACACCTTC.

The CDR3 reads CASSRRDRGNIQYF. The CDR3 region has the DNA TGTGCCAGCAGTCGCCGGGACAGGGGAAACATTCAGTACTTC. This chain uses TRBV11-2 with TRBJ2-4; 10 bases line up with TRBD1. Germline trimming cut 6 bases from V and 6 bases from J; bases unmatched to any gene: 5. Germline V gene data show CDR1 as SGHAT and CDR2 as FQNNGV. The CDR3 spans 14 residues.

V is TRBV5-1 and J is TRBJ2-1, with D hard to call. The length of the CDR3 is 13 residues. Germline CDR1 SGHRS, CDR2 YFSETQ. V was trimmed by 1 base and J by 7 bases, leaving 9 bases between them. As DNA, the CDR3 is TGCGCCAGCAGCTTGATGCCCAATAATGAGCAGTTCTTC. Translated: CASSLMPNNEQFF.

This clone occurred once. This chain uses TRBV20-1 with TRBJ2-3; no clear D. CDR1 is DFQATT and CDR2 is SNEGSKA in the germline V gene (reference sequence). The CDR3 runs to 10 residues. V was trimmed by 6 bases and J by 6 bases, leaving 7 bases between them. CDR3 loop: CSAKDDTQYF. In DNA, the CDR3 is TGCAGTGCGAAGGATGATACGCAGTATTTT.

The CDR3 reads CASSFATDTQYF. CDR3 sequence (DNA): TGTGCCAGTAGTTTCGCGACGGATACGCAGTATTTT. V gene TRBV19 combines with J gene TRBJ2-3; D gene ambiguous. The V end was cut by 5 bases, the J end by 6 bases, with 9 bases between. The CDR3 spans 12 residues. Germline CDR1 and CDR2: LNHDA and SQIVND (reference sequence).

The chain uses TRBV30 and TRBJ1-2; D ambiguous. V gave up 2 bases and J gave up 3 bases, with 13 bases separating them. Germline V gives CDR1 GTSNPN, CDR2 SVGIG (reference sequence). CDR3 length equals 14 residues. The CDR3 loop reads CAWSQVARDYGYTF. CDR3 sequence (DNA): TGTGCCTGGAGTCAAGTGGCTAGGGACTATGGCTACACCTTC.